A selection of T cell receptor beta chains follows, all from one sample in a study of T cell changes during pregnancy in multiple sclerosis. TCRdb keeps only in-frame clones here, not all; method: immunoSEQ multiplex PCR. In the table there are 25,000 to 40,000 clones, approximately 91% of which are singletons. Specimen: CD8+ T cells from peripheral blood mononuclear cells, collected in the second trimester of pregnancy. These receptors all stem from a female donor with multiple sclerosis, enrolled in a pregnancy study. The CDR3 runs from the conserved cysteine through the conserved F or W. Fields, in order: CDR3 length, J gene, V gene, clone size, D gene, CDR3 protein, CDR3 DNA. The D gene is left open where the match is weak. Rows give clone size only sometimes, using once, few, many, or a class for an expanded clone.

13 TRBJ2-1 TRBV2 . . CASSWSAWGEQFF TGTGCCAGCAGTTGGTCCGCTTGGGGCGAGCAGTTCTTC
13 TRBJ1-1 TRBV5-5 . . CASSLRSNTEAFF TGTGCCAGCAGCTTGAGGAGTAACACTGAAGCTTTCTTT
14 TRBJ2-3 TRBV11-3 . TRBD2 CASSTSGDADTQYF TGTGCCAGCAGTACTAGCGGGGATGCAGATACGCAGTATTTT
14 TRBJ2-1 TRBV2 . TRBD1 CARRGQGGLDEQFF TGTGCCAGGAGGGGACAGGGAGGGCTCGATGAGCAGTTCTTC
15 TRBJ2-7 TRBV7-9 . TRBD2 CASSPPGAGGIEQYF TGTGCCAGCAGCCCCCCTGGGGCGGGAGGAATCGAGCAGTACTTC
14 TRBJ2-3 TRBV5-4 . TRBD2 CASSSTGTRNTQYF TGTGCCAGCAGCTCCACCGGGACTAGAAATACGCAGTATTTT
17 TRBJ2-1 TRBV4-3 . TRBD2 CASSQEGLAGGPREQFF TGCGCCAGCAGCCAAGAGGGACTAGCGGGAGGGCCACGAGAGCAGTTCTTC
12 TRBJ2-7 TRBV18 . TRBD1 CASWTGGNEQYF TGTGCCAGCTGGACAGGGGGGAACGAGCAGTACTTC
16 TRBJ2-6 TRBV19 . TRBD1 CASSPRQGIGANVLTF TGTGCCAGTAGTCCGCGACAGGGCATTGGGGCCAACGTCCTGACTTTC
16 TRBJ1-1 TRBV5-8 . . CASSFMGGLMNTEAFF TGTGCCAGCAGCTTCATGGGGGGGCTCATGAACACTGAAGCTTTCTTT
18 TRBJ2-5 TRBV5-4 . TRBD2 CASSLEDSGLNLGETQYF TGTGCCAGCAGCTTGGAGGATAGCGGGCTTAATTTAGGGGAGACCCAGTACTTC
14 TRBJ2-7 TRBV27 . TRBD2 CASRAGGGYYEQYF TGTGCCAGCAGGGCAGGCGGGGGGTACTACGAGCAGTACTTC
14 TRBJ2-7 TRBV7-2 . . CASSLFGSSYEQYF TGTGCCAGCAGCTTATTCGGGAGCTCCTACGAGCAGTACTTC
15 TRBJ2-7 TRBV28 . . CASSLAGAFTYEQYF TGTGCCAGCAGTTTAGCGGGGGCTTTTACCTACGAGCAGTACTTC
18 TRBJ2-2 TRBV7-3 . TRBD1 CASSSYRDRGSMAGELFF TGTGCCAGCAGCTCGTACCGGGACAGGGGAAGTATGGCCGGGGAGCTGTTTTTT
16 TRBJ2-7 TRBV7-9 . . CASSQAGLVAADEQYF TGTGCCAGCAGCCAAGCGGGTCTAGTTGCAGCCGACGAGCAGTACTTC
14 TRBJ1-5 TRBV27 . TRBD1 CASSPGTGNVPQHF TGTGCCAGCAGTCCAGGGACAGGGAACGTGCCCCAGCATTTT
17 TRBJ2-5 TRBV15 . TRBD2 CATSRDLVEWGGETQYF TGTGCCACCAGCAGAGATCTCGTGGAGTGGGGGGGAGAGACCCAGTACTTC
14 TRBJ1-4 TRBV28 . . CASSFVRGPQKLFF TGTGCCAGCAGTTTCGTCAGGGGCCCTCAAAAACTGTTTTTT
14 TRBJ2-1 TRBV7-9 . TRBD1 CASSPWDSDNEQFF TGTGCCAGCAGCCCGTGGGACAGCGACAATGAGCAGTTCTTC
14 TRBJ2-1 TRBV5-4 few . CASSLYHREDNPFF TGTGCCAGCAGCTTGTATCACCGGGAAGATAATCCGTTCTTC
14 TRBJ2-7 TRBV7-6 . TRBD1 CASSEGARVYEQYF TGTGCCAGCAGCGAGGGGGCGAGGGTCTACGAGCAGTACTTC
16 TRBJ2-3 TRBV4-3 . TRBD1 CASSQVPGQGADTQYF TGCGCCAGCAGCCAAGTACCGGGACAGGGGGCAGATACGCAGTATTTT
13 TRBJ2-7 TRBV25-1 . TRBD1 CASSEQRDREQYF TGTGCCAGCAGTGAACAAAGGGACAGGGAGCAGTACTTC
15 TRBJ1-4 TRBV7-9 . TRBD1 CASNEPGQYNEKLFF TGTGCCAGCAACGAGCCGGGACAGTATAATGAAAAACTGTTTTTT
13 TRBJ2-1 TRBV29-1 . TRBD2 CSTRTSGYNEQFF TGCAGCACCCGGACTAGCGGATACAATGAGCAGTTCTTC
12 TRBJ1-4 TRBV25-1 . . CASTEGGEKLFF TGTGCCAGCACCGAGGGGGGGGAAAAACTGTTTTTT
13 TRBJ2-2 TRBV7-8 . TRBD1 CASRQGAPGELFF TGTGCCAGCAGGCAGGGGGCTCCCGGGGAGCTGTTTTTT
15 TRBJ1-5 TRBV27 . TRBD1 CASSPLDRLNQPQHF TGTGCCAGCAGTCCCTTGGACAGGCTCAATCAGCCCCAGCATTTT
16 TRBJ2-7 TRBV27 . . CASSFSLPGHVYEQYF TGTGCCAGCAGTTTCAGCCTTCCAGGACACGTATACGAGCAGTACTTC
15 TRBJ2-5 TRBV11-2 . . CASSRSWGDQETQYF TGTGCCAGCAGCCGTAGCTGGGGCGACCAAGAGACCCAGTACTTC
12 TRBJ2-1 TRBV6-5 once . CASTTAGNEQFF TGTGCCAGCACCACGGCGGGGAATGAGCAGTTCTTC
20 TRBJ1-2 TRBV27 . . CASSLSAYRQPREVWYGYTF TGTGCCAGCAGTTTATCGGCGTATCGACAGCCCCGAGAAGTATGGTATGGCTACACCTTC
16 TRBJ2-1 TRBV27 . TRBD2 CASSPGLALSYNEQFF TGTGCCAGCAGTCCAGGACTAGCGCTTTCCTACAATGAGCAGTTCTTC
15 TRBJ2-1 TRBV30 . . CAWSVGEIDYNEQFF TGTGCCTGGAGTGTCGGGGAGATCGATTACAATGAGCAGTTCTTC
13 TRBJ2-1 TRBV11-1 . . CASSLGGPEKQFF TGTGCCAGCAGCTTAGGGGGCCCGGAGAAGCAGTTCTTC
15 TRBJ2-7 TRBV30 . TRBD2 CAWSVPGGRGYEQYF TGTGCCTGGAGTGTGCCGGGAGGGAGGGGCTACGAGCAGTACTTC
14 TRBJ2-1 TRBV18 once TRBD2 CASSSGLAYNEQFF TGTGCCAGCTCATCGGGACTAGCGTACAATGAGCAGTTCTTC
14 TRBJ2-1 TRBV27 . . CASRISGTYNEQFF TGTGCCAGCAGGATTTCCGGGACTTACAATGAGCAGTTCTTC
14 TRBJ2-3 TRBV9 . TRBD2 CASSLAGSTDTQYF TGTGCCAGCAGTCTAGCGGGTAGCACAGATACGCAGTATTTT
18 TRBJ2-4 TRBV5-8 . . CASGAGSTGAQPKNIQYF TGTGCCAGCGGCGCCGGGTCAACTGGGGCCCAACCCAAAAACATTCAGTACTTC
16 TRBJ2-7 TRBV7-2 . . CASSSTSEAAPYEQYF TGTGCCAGCAGCTCCACTTCGGAGGCTGCCCCCTACGAGCAGTACTTC
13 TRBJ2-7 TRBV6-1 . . CASSDQGWYEQYF TGTGCCAGCAGTGACCAGGGGTGGTACGAGCAGTACTTC
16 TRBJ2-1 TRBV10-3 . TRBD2 CAVLAGGQSSYNEQFF TGTGCCGTACTAGCGGGAGGGCAGAGCTCCTACAATGAGCAGTTCTTC
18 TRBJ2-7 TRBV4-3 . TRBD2 CASSQDEGLAGRSYEQYF TGCGCCAGCAGCCAAGATGAAGGCCTAGCGGGGCGGTCCTACGAGCAGTACTTC
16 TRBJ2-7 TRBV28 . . CASSLPRTDSRYEQYF TGTGCCAGCAGTTTACCAAGAACGGACAGTAGATACGAGCAGTACTTC
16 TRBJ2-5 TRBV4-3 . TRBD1 CASSQAPPGQGETQYF TGCGCCAGCAGCCAAGCTCCCCCAGGACAGGGAGAGACCCAGTACTTC
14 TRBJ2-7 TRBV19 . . CASSITPRGHEQYF TGTGCCAGTAGTATCACCCCGCGGGGACACGAGCAGTACTTC
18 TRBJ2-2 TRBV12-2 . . CASRLDFSGRAGTGELFF TGTGCAAGTCGCTTAGATTTTAGCGGGAGGGCCGGCACCGGGGAGCTGTTTTTT